Given below is one T cell receptor beta chain in context. There are 17 residues in the CDR3. The germline CDR1 and CDR2 sequences are SGHDT and YYEEEE. V lost 3 bases, J lost 0 bases, and 16 bases lay in between. This sample is part of a study of blood T cell repertoires in COVID-19. Repertoires were generated with immunoSEQ multiplex PCR, while TCRdb's copy carries only in-frame clones and drops some. The data hold around 200,000 clones, with about 89% observed a single time. This TCR was recovered from a woman aged 18-29 years who had recovered from COVID-19. Material for sequencing was PBMCs or T cells enriched from blood (not recorded which). The rearrangement joins TRBV5-6 to TRBJ1-5; D perhaps matches TRBD1 (6 bases). CDR3 bases: TGTGCCAGCAGCTATGGGGGCCTAAGTAATAGCAATCAGCCCCAGCATTTT. Protein product: CASSYGGLSNSNQPQHF.